The next 29 T cell receptor beta chains were all read from a single sample in a study of blood T cell repertoires in COVID-19. This table comes from immunoSEQ multiplex PCR, and its TCRdb copy is limited to in-frame clones, with some not included. The sample lists about 310,000 clones, roughly 84% seen once, with 1% in the top ten. Sequenced material: peripheral blood. The receptors come from a man between 50 and 59 years old with active or convalescent COVID-19.

This clone was counted only a few times. The chain carries TRBV12-3 or TRBV12-4 and TRBJ1-2; no clear D gene. There are 13 residues in the CDR3. V shed 3 bases and J shed 3 bases, with 8 bases lying between them. This CDR3 is CASSLQADYGYTF. The CDR3 DNA is TGTGCCAGCAGTTTGCAGGCCGACTATGGCTACACCTTC.

This chain uses TRBV7-8 with TRBJ1-2; D might be TRBD1 (5 bases). The CDR3 is made up of 16 amino acids. In germline, CDR1 is SGHVS, CDR2 FQNEAQ. V dropped 0 bases and J dropped 3 bases, with 14 bases sitting between them. The CDR3 region has the DNA TGTGCCAGCAGCTTAGCGACCTCGGGGGGAGACTATGGCTACACCTTC. Protein product: CASSLATSGGDYGYTF.

The chain has TRBV4-1 and TRBJ2-2, with 8 bases aligning to TRBD1. CDR1 and CDR2 (germline): MGHRA, YSYEKL. V shed 3 bases and J 4 bases; nucleotides not matched to a gene: 4. The CDR3 is made up of 15 amino acids. CDR3 bases: TGCGCCAGCAGCCAGCCGGGACAGGTCACCGGGGAGCTGTTTTTT. It yields the protein CASSQPGQVTGELFF.

This clone was seen just once. The chain links TRBV4-3 to TRBJ2-5; TRBD1 might be the D (6 bases). Germline loops: CDR1 LGHNA, CDR2 YSLEER. The CDR3 has 15 residues. Trimming cost V 3 bases and J 5 bases, with 16 bases left between them. Here the CDR3 DNA reads TGCGCCAGCAGCCATCGTAGGACAGCGGTGGAGACCCAGTACTTC. Its translation is CASSHRRTAVETQYF.

This clone was counted a single time. This chain links TRBV7-9 with TRBJ2-3, with 7 bases fitting TRBD1. The CDR3 loop spans 14 amino acids. V trimming: 3 bases; J trimming: 2 bases; junction bases outside the gene matches: 2. Germline V gene data show CDR1 as SEHNR and CDR2 as FQNEAQ (reference sequence). The CDR3 sequence is CASSLTGNTDTQYF. DNA of the CDR3: TGTGCCAGCAGCTTGACAGGGAACACAGATACGCAGTATTTT.

This clone has only one observation. This rearrangement joins TRBV6-6 to TRBJ1-1; D is unclear. Germline V CDR1 and CDR2: MNHNY, SVGAGI (reference sequence). V was pared by 2 bases and J by 5 bases, with 3 bases between. This CDR3 has 11 residues. The CDR3 sequence is CASSYQTEAFF. Written as DNA, the CDR3 is TGTGCCAGCAGTTACCAGACTGAAGCTTTCTTT.

This clone was seen more than once but under ten times. The V call is TRBV6-1, the J call TRBJ1-5, with TRBD1 as a possible D gene (5 bases). With 0 bases removed from V and 1 base from J, the gap between germline ends came to 10 bases. The CDR3 is made up of 16 amino acids. Germline CDR1 reads MNHNS; CDR2 reads SASEGT. CDR3 sequence (DNA): TGTGCCAGCAGTGAAGCCTGGCCAGGGAGCAATCAGCCCCAGCATTTT. Encoded protein: CASSEAWPGSNQPQHF.

The CDR3 DNA reads as TGTGCCAGCAGTCCTTCGTATGGCAATCAGCCCCAGCATTTT. Its translation is CASSPSYGNQPQHF. The rearrangement uses TRBV28 and TRBJ1-5; no clear D gene. CDR3 size: 14 residues. CDR1 MDHEN and CDR2 SYDVKM come from the germline V gene. Trimming shortened V by 5 bases and J by 2 bases, and 10 bases separated the two germline ends.

A few counts support this clone. The rearrangement joins TRBV4-3 to TRBJ2-7; 12 nucleotides align to TRBD2. The germline V gene has CDR1 LGHNA and CDR2 YSLEER. The CDR3 is 14 amino acids. Losses at the gene ends were 4 bases for V and 9 bases for J; bases not matched to a gene: 7. Here the CDR3 reads CASSPGLAGGGQYF. CDR3 nucleotides: TGCGCCAGCAGCCCGGGACTAGCGGGCGGGGGGCAGTACTTC.

CDR3 DNA sequence: TGTGCCTGGAGATCAGTCATCAATGAGCAGTTCTTC. Amino acids: CAWRSVINEQFF. The chain couples TRBV30 to TRBJ2-1, with D hard to call. The germline CDR1 and CDR2 sequences are GTSNPN and SVGIG (reference sequence). The CDR3 has 12 amino acids. Trimming removed 3 bases at V and 6 bases at J, with 9 bases between.

This sequence joins TRBV9 and TRBJ2-2; the D gene is possibly TRBD2 (6 bases). This CDR3 is built from 18 residues. Trimming cost V 3 bases and J 6 bases, with 24 bases left between them. Germline V gene lookup returns CDR1 SGDLS and CDR2 YYNGEE. This chain's CDR3 is CASSAHHGAGIWSGELFF. In DNA form, the CDR3 reads TGTGCCAGCAGCGCGCATCACGGGGCGGGAATTTGGTCCGGGGAGCTGTTTTTT. The full variable domain, rest sourced from reference TRBV9 and TRBJ2-2, is DSGVTQTPKHLITATGQRVTLRCSPRSGDLSVYWYQQSLDQGLQFLIQYYNGEERAKGNILERFSAQQFPDLHSELNLSSLELGDSALYFCASSAHHGAGIWSGELFFGEGSRLTVL.

The chain uses TRBV28 and TRBJ1-2; D is unclear. The CDR3 is 15 amino acids. Germline V lookup: CDR1 MDHEN, CDR2 SYDVKM. V was pared by 11 bases and J by 3 bases, with 22 bases between. CDR3 sequence (DNA): TGTGCCGCTCGTGGTACCAGAAGTCCCTACTATGGCTACACCTTC. Translating gives CAARGTRSPYYGYTF.

This rearrangement joins TRBV9 to TRBJ2-7, with 11 bases lining up with TRBD2. This CDR3 has 15 amino acids. Germline assignment: CDR1 SGDLS and CDR2 YYNGEE. V gave up 4 bases and J gave up 3 bases; unmatched junction bases: 6. CDR3 residues: CASSLASGRHYEQYF. DNA for the CDR3: TGTGCCAGCAGCCTCGCTAGCGGGAGGCACTACGAGCAGTACTTC.

This clone was seen only a few times. The rearrangement uses TRBV5-6 and TRBJ2-7, with 9 positions matching TRBD2. The CDR3 has 16 amino acids. The V and J ends lost 4 bases and 0 bases, in that order; junction bases with no gene match: 8. Germline V gives CDR1 SGHDT, CDR2 YYEEEE. The CDR3 spells CASSTTLAGDSYEQYF. The CDR3 DNA reads TGTGCCAGCAGCACTACGTTAGCGGGAGACTCCTACGAGCAGTACTTC.

This clone turned up a few times. The genes are TRBV11-2 and TRBJ1-3; maybe TRBD1 (5 bases). The germline V and J ends were trimmed by 5 bases and 6 bases, with 17 bases remaining between them. The CDR3 has 15 amino acids. Per the germline V gene, CDR1 is SGHAT and CDR2 is FQNNGV. In DNA form, the CDR3 reads TGTGCCAGCAGCGTTTCGGGGGGTAATGAAAACACCATATATTTT. Residues: CASSVSGGNENTIYF.

The rearrangement links TRBV6-2 or TRBV6-3 to TRBJ2-2; 8 bases line up with TRBD2. The junction had 10 bases not matched to a gene; V was cut back by 6 bases and J by 7 bases. Germline V gene data show CDR1 as MNHEY and CDR2 as SVGEGT. The CDR3 runs 15 residues. The CDR3: CASSHGGADHGELFF. The CDR3, as DNA: TGTGCCAGCAGCCACGGGGGGGCGGACCACGGGGAGCTGTTTTTT.

The chain combines TRBV14 with TRBJ1-2, with 7 bases lining up with TRBD1. The junction had 10 bases not matched to a gene; V was cut back by 0 bases and J by 6 bases. Germline V CDR1 and CDR2: SGHDN, FVKESK. This CDR3 spans 16 amino acids. The CDR3 sequence: CASSQDLGDRAHGYTF. CDR3 coding DNA: TGTGCCAGCAGCCAAGATCTGGGTGACAGGGCCCATGGCTACACCTTC.

In its sample, this clone was seen a few times. V and J are TRBV7-9 and TRBJ1-2; 8 bases align to TRBD1. The CDR3 extends over 15 amino acids. The ends lost 5 bases at V and 2 bases at J; junction bases unmatched: 7. In germline, CDR1 is SEHNR, CDR2 FQNEAQ (reference sequence). The CDR3 DNA sequence: TGTGCCAGCAGCACCGGACAGGGTTTAAACTATGGCTACACCTTC. The encoded protein is CASSTGQGLNYGYTF.

J is TRBJ1-4 and V is TRBV12-2. TRBV12-2 constitutes a pseudogene. This CDR3 comprises 19 residues. Here the CDR3 reads CASRLTSASYPATNEKLFF. In DNA form, the CDR3 reads TGTGCAAGTCGCTTAACGTCAGCTAGCTACCCCGCAACTAATGAAAAACTGTTTTTT.

The chain combines TRBV3-1 (or the pseudogene TRBV3-2) with TRBJ2-3; D might be TRBD2 (6 bases). V lost 1 base and J 6 bases, leaving 8 bases between the germline ends. The CDR3 is 13 residues long. Germline loops: CDR1 LGHDT, CDR2 YNNKEL (reference sequence). The CDR3 spells CASSQGRGDTQYF. The DNA for the CDR3 is TGTGCCAGCAGCCAAGGACGGGGGGATACGCAGTATTTT.

This rearrangement joins TRBV20-1 to TRBJ2-7; D not resolved. The V and J ends lost 3 bases and 2 bases respectively, with 5 bases between them. Germline values: CDR1 DFQATT, CDR2 SNEGSKA (reference sequence). The CDR3 is 11 residues long. Here the CDR3 reads CSASRTYEQYF. DNA for the CDR3: TGCAGTGCTAGCCGTACCTACGAGCAGTACTTC.

The CDR3 here is CASSPPFSYGYTF. CDR3 DNA sequence: TGTGCCAGCTCACCACCCTTCAGCTATGGCTACACCTTC. The V call is TRBV18, the J call TRBJ1-2; D is unresolved. This CDR3 comprises 13 residues. Germline V gene sequence: CDR1 KGHSH, CDR2 LQKENI. V dropped 0 bases and J dropped 4 bases, with 6 bases sitting between them.

This rearrangement joins TRBV6-2 or TRBV6-3 to TRBJ1-2, with D tentatively TRBD1 (5 bases). The CDR3 has 13 amino acids. The V end lost 3 bases, the J end lost 2 bases, and 7 bases lay between the germline ends. The germline V gene has CDR1 MNHEY and CDR2 SVGEGT. DNA of the CDR3: TGTGCCAGCAGTTATCGACAGAACTATGGCTACACCTTC. It encodes CASSYRQNYGYTF.

The chain recombines TRBV5-1 with TRBJ2-1, with 7 nucleotides matching TRBD1. This CDR3 has 15 residues. J was trimmed by 1 base and V by 5 bases; bases with no gene match: 6. CDR1 is SGHRS and CDR2 is YFSETQ in the germline V gene. CDR3 sequence: CASRDHRGSYNEQFF. CDR3 nucleotides: TGCGCCAGCAGGGACCACAGGGGATCCTACAATGAGCAGTTCTTC.

In this sample, this clone turned up once. This sequence joins TRBV5-1 and TRBJ2-1; 13 nucleotides agree with TRBD2. Trimming at V came to 3 bases and at J to 7 bases, leaving 1 base not matched to a gene. This CDR3 comprises 14 residues. Germline V gives CDR1 SGHRS, CDR2 YFSETQ. The CDR3 sequence is CASSSGLAGNEQFF. The CDR3 nucleotides read TGCGCCAGCAGCTCGGGACTAGCGGGGAATGAGCAGTTCTTC. Complete variable domain (other parts from reference TRBV5-1 and TRBJ2-1): KAGVTQTPRYLIKTRGQQVTLSCSPISGHRSVSWYQQTPGQGLQFLFEYFSETQRNKGNFPGRFSGRQFSNSRSEMNVSTLELGDSALYLCASSSGLAGNEQFFGPGTRLTVL.

The rearrangement uses TRBV30 and TRBJ2-1, with D perhaps TRBD2 (5 bases). CDR3 size: 14 residues. V was shortened by 7 bases and J by 0 bases, with 13 bases between the two germline ends. Germline V gene lookup returns CDR1 GTSNPN and CDR2 SVGIG (reference sequence). CDR3 in amino acids: CASRRGSSYNEQFF. The DNA of the CDR3 is TGTGCCTCCCGTCGGGGAAGCTCCTACAATGAGCAGTTCTTC.

The chain joins TRBV11-2 to TRBJ1-1, with D unresolved. The CDR3 has 13 residues. V was clipped by 3 bases and J by 3 bases, with 8 bases between them. Per germline, CDR1 SGHAT and CDR2 FQNNGV. The CDR3 loop reads CASSFSVDTEAFF. CDR3 DNA: TGTGCCAGCAGCTTCTCGGTGGACACTGAAGCTTTCTTT.

The CDR3, as DNA: TGTGCCAGCAGCGATGGACACTTCTACGAGCAGTACTTC. This codes for CASSDGHFYEQYF. This sequence joins TRBV2 and TRBJ2-7, with D maybe TRBD1 (5 bases). V was cut by 6 bases and J by 3 bases, with 12 bases left in between. CDR3 length: 13 residues. Germline CDR1 and CDR2: SNHLY and FYNNEI.

This clone was counted a few times. The J gene is TRBJ1-1, the V gene TRBV29-1; D is uncertain. Trimming removed 6 bases from V and 1 base from J, with 15 bases in between. The germline V gene encodes CDR1 SQVTM and CDR2 ANQGSEA. The CDR3 has 14 residues. CDR3 amino acids: CSVEVAAGNTEAFF. CDR3 DNA: TGCAGCGTGGAGGTTGCGGCAGGGAACACTGAAGCTTTCTTT.